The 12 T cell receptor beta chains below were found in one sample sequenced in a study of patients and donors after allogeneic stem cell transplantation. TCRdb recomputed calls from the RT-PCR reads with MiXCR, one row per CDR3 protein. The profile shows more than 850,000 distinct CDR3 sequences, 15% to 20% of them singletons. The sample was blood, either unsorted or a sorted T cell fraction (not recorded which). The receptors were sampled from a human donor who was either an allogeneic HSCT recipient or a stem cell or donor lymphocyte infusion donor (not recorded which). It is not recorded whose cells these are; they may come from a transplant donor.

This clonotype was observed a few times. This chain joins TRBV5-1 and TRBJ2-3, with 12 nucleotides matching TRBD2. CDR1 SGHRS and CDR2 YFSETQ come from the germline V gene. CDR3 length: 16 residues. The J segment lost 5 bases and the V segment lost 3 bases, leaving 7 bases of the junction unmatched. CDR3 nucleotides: TGCGCCAGCAGCTCCGGACTAGCGGGGACGCTAGATACGCAGTATTTT. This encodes CASSSGLAGTLDTQYF.

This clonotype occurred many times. As DNA, the CDR3 is TGTGCCAGCAGTTTTTCAGGGGGCAATGGCTACACCTTC. Its translation: CASSFSGGNGYTF. This chain connects TRBV6-5 to TRBJ1-2; 8 nucleotides line up with TRBD1. Germline CDR1 MNHEY, CDR2 SVGAGI. The length of the CDR3 is 13 residues. V dropped 4 bases and J dropped 6; count of bases not matched to a gene: 4.

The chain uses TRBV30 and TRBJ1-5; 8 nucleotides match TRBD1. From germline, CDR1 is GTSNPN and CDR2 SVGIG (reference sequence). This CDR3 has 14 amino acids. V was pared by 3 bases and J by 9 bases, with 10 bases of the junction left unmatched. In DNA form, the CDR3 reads TGTGCCTGGAGCCGGACAGGGTTGGAAAGGCCCCAGCATTTT. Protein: CAWSRTGLERPQHF.

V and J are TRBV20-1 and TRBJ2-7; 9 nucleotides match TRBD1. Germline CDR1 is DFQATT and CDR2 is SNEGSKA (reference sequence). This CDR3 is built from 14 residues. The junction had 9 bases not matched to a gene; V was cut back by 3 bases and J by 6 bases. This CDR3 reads CSARDTGGPSEQYF. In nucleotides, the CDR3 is TGCAGTGCTAGGGATACAGGGGGCCCCTCCGAGCAGTACTTC.

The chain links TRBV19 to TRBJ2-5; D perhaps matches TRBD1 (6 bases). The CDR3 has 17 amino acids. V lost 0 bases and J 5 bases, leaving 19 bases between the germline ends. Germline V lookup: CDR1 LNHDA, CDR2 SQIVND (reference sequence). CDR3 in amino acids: CASSIEGLGAPAETQYF. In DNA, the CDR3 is TGTGCCAGTAGTATAGAAGGCTTGGGGGCGCCCGCGGAGACCCAGTACTTC.

CDR3 loop: CASSPGTRVFNEQFF. The DNA for the CDR3 is TGCGCCAGCAGCCCAGGGACTAGGGTTTTCAATGAGCAGTTCTTC. The chain carries TRBV5-1 and TRBJ2-1; 8 bases align to TRBD2. Losses at the gene ends were 4 bases for V and 6 bases for J; bases not matched to a gene: 9. The CDR3 has 15 amino acids. The germline V gene encodes CDR1 SGHRS and CDR2 YFSETQ. Full variable domain (outside the CDR3, taken from reference TRBV5-1 and TRBJ2-1): KAGVTQTPRYLIKTRGQQVTLSCSPISGHRSVSWYQQTPGQGLQFLFEYFSETQRNKGNFPGRFSGRQFSNSRSEMNVSTLELGDSALYLCASSPGTRVFNEQFFGPGTRLTVL.

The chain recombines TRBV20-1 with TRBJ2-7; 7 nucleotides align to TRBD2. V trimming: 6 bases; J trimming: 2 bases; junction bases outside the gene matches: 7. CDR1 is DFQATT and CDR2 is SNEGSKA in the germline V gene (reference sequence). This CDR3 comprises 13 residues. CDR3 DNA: TGCAGTGCGCCCGGGAGGAGCCCCTACGAGCAGTACTTC. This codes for CSAPGRSPYEQYF.

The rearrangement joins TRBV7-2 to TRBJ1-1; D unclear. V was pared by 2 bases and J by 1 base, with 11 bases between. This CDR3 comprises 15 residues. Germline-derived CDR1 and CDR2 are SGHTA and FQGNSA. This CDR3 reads CASSLRGRRNTEAFF. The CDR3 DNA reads TGTGCCAGCAGCTTAAGAGGAAGGAGGAACACTGAAGCTTTCTTT.

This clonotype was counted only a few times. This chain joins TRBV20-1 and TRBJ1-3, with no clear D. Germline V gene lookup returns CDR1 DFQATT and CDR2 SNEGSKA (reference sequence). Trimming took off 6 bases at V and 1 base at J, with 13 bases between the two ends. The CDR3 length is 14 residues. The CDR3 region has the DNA TGCAGTGCGGGTCCCTCGGGTTCTGGAAACACCATATATTTT. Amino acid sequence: CSAGPSGSGNTIYF.

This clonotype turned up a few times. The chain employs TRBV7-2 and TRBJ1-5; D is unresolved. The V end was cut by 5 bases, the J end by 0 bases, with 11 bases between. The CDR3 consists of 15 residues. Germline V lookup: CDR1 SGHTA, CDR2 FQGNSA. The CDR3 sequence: CASSLPIYSNQPQHF. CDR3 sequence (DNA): TGTGCCAGCAGCCTCCCGATCTATAGCAATCAGCCCCAGCATTTT. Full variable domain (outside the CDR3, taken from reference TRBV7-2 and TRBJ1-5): GAGVSQSPSNKVTEKGKDVELRCDPISGHTALYWYRQSLGQGLEFLIYFQGNSAPDKSGLPSDRFSAERTGGSVSTLTIQRTQQEDSAVYLCASSLPIYSNQPQHFGDGTRLSIL.

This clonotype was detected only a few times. For the CDR3, the DNA is TGTGCCAGCAGCTCCGGGGAGAGCAAAAACATTCAGTACTTC. It is translated as CASSSGESKNIQYF. This chain links TRBV7-9 with TRBJ2-4; tentatively, D is TRBD2 (5 bases). V lost 4 bases to trimming and J lost 3 bases, with 10 bases between them. Germline assignment: CDR1 SEHNR and CDR2 FQNEAQ (reference sequence). The CDR3 is made up of 14 amino acids.

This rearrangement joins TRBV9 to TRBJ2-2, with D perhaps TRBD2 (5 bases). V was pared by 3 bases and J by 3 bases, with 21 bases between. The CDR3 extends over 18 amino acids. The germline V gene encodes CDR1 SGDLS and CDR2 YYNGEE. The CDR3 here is CASSEPAAGPRDTGELFF. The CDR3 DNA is TGTGCCAGCAGCGAACCCGCGGCGGGCCCTCGTGACACCGGGGAGCTGTTTTTT.